This TCR beta chain was retrieved from a study of T cell clonality in common variable immunodeficiency. The study, taken as a whole, reports: Compared with controls, CVID subjects had fewer shared TCRbeta clones. CVID subjects showed higher TCRbeta clonality than healthy controls.

As for this clone: What it binds is not known. The read stops 3 residues short of the end of the CDR3; the missing end is completed from the germline J gene.

Equal genomic DNA amounts from CVID and control samples were sequenced. The protocol was immunoSEQ multiplex PCR, while the TCRdb copy is restricted to in-frame clones and leaves out a portion. The sample yields approximately 58,000 clones, without any singletons. Germline CDR1 SGHAT, CDR2 FQNNGV. The CDR3 contains 14 residues. The source of this sequence is a person between 18 and 75 years old in good health. This rearrangement joins TRBV11-2 to TRBJ2-3, with D perhaps assigned TRBD1 or TRBD2 (5 bases each). Sample: peripheral blood mononuclear cells. The CDR3 DNA, read in part, is TGTGCCAGCAGCTCATCAGGGAGAGGTCAGCCG. This translates into CASSSSGRGQP. The entire CDR3 is CASSSSGRGQPQYF.